What follows are 25 T cell receptor beta chains derived from one specimen sequenced in a study of cytomegalovirus exposure and HLA in healthy donors. PCR was performed using 60 Vbeta and 13 Jbeta primers. Measured with immunoSEQ multiplex PCR; TCRdb has only the in-frame clones, and not every one. The sample shows over 150,000 clones, 70% to 90% of them seen only once. Sequencing was carried out using PBMCs. Receptors originate from a girl aged 10 to 17 in good health and CMV-seropositive.

V is TRBV30 and J is TRBJ2-5, with TRBD1 matching 9 bases. CDR1 and CDR2 from the germline V gene are GTSNPN and SVGIG (reference sequence). The ends lost 4 bases at V and 5 bases at J; junction bases unmatched: 14. The CDR3 loop spans 16 amino acids. The CDR3 nucleotides read TGTGCCTGGACTAAAGCTACAGGGGGCGTAAGGGAGACCCAGTACTTC. It yields the protein CAWTKATGGVRETQYF.

The CDR3 DNA is TGTGCCAGTATCGCCGGGACAGGGACCACTAACTATGGCTACACCTTC. Translating gives CASIAGTGTTNYGYTF. V is TRBV19 and J is TRBJ1-2; 9 nucleotides align to TRBD1. The CDR3 consists of 16 residues. After removal of 7 bases from V and 0 bases from J, the junction contained 9 bases not matched to a gene. CDR1 is LNHDA and CDR2 is SQIVND in the germline V gene (reference sequence).

In its sample, this clone was seen a few times. The gene calls are TRBV5-4 and TRBJ2-2; tentative D call: TRBD2 (6 bases). There are 16 residues in the CDR3. Germline lookup yields CDR1 SGHNT and CDR2 YYREEE (reference sequence). Trimming took 4 bases from V and 6 from J, leaving 19 bases between them. The CDR3 DNA reads TGTGCCAGCAGCCGACGGACTATCCGAGGCCCCGGGGAGCTGTTTTTT. It codes for CASSRRTIRGPGELFF.

This clone has only a few counts. The genes are TRBV15 and TRBJ2-5; D call uncertain. V lost 7 bases to trimming and J lost 7 bases, with 10 bases between them. The CDR3 contains 11 residues. CDR1 and CDR2 from the germline V gene are LNHNV and YYDKDF (reference sequence). The CDR3 protein is CATTLGGTQYF. The CDR3 DNA is TGTGCCACCACTTTAGGCGGGACCCAGTACTTC.

The V call is TRBV6-5, the J call TRBJ2-3, with TRBD2 matching 9 bases. CDR3 size: 15 residues. CDR1 MNHEY and CDR2 SVGAGI come from the germline V gene. Trimming at V came to 4 bases and at J to 5 bases, leaving 7 bases not matched to a gene. For the CDR3, the DNA is TGTGCCAGCAGTTTGGCACTAGCGGGTAGAGATACGCAGTATTTT. Its protein is CASSLALAGRDTQYF.

This chain uses TRBV25-1 with TRBJ1-6; TRBD1 is a possible D gene (5 bases). Trimming shortened V by 8 bases and J by 14 bases, and 10 bases separated the two germline ends. This CDR3 has 10 residues. The germline V gene has CDR1 MGHDK and CDR2 SYGVNS. Written as DNA, the CDR3 is TGTGCCAGCGACAGCGGGGCCCTCCACTTT. Amino acids: CASDSGALHF.

The chain uses TRBV11-1 and TRBJ1-1; TRBD1 might be the D (5 bases). Germline V lookup: CDR1 SGHAT, CDR2 FQDESV (reference sequence). The CDR3 contains 16 residues. Deletions cut 1 base from V and 1 base from J, with 13 bases between. The CDR3 DNA sequence: TGTGCCAGCAGCTTAGGAAGCGGGGCCCAGAACACTGAAGCTTTCTTT. As protein: CASSLGSGAQNTEAFF.

This chain links TRBV4-1 with TRBJ1-2, with 9 bases identical to TRBD1. Trimming cost V 5 bases and J 3 bases; bases outside gene matches: 4. The CDR3 runs to 14 residues. CDR1 and CDR2 from the germline V gene are MGHRA and YSYEKL. CDR3: CASSAQGADYGYTF. CDR3 DNA: TGCGCCAGCAGCGCACAGGGGGCAGACTATGGCTACACCTTC.

This clone appeared once. The rearrangement joins TRBV5-6 to TRBJ1-5, with no clear D. V lost 2 bases to trimming and J lost 4 bases, with 4 bases between them. CDR3 length: 12 amino acids. The V gene's germline CDR1 is SGHDT and CDR2 YYEEEE. In DNA, the CDR3 is TGTGCCAGCAGCTTCAGGAATCAGCCCCAGCATTTT. Translating gives CASSFRNQPQHF.

The chain recombines TRBV18 with TRBJ2-7; 8 positions match TRBD2. Germline CDR1 is KGHSH and CDR2 is LQKENI. J gave up 3 bases and V 3 bases, and 7 bases lay outside the gene matches. There are 15 residues in the CDR3. The CDR3 DNA is TGTGCCAGCTCACCCTCGCAGCGGGGGAACTACGAGCAGTACTTC. Its protein product is CASSPSQRGNYEQYF.

The V call is TRBV7-9, the J call TRBJ1-1, with no clear D. Trimming removed 7 bases at V and 1 base at J, with 4 bases between. Germline-derived CDR1 and CDR2 are SEHNR and FQNEAQ (reference sequence). The CDR3 totals 11 residues. In nucleotides, the CDR3 is TGTGCCAGCACCCGGAACACTGAAGCTTTCTTT. Protein sequence: CASTRNTEAFF.

The V and J genes are TRBV13 and TRBJ2-7; D might be TRBD1 (6 bases). CDR3 length: 14 amino acids. Germline V gives CDR1 PRHDT, CDR2 FYEKMQ (reference sequence). Trimming shortened V by 5 bases and J by 3 bases, and 14 bases separated the two germline ends. This chain's CDR3 is CASSVGQHNYEQYF. In DNA form, the CDR3 reads TGTGCCAGCAGCGTCGGACAGCACAACTACGAGCAGTACTTC.

This sequence joins TRBV28 and TRBJ1-1; TRBD1 matches at 9 bases. Looked up from germline, CDR1 is MDHEN and CDR2 is SYDVKM. CDR3 length: 14 residues. After removal of 6 bases from V and 6 bases from J, the junction contained 8 bases not matched to a gene. The CDR3 reads CASSSRYRGPEAFF. CDR3 coding DNA: TGTGCCAGCAGCTCACGTTACAGGGGGCCTGAAGCTTTCTTT.

The chain uses TRBV5-4 and TRBJ1-1; D remains ambiguous. V was trimmed by 5 bases and J by 8 bases, leaving 16 bases between them. Per the germline V gene, CDR1 is SGHNT and CDR2 is YYREEE (reference sequence). The length of the CDR3 is 13 residues. The CDR3 DNA reads TGTGCCAGCAGTCCTGGACCGGGGTACGAAGCTTTCTTT. Protein: CASSPGPGYEAFF. The full variable domain, rest sourced from reference TRBV5-4 and TRBJ1-1, is ETGVTQSPTHLIKTRGQQVTLRCSSQSGHNTVSWYQQALGQGPQFIFQYYREEENGRGNFPPRFSGLQFPNYSSELNVNALELDDSALYLCASSPGPGYEAFFGQGTRLTVV.

The chain is built from TRBV29-1 and TRBJ2-1, with 9 bases fitting TRBD2. The germline gives CDR1 SQVTM, CDR2 ANQGSEA. There are 12 residues in the CDR3. The trim removed 7 bases at V and 9 bases at J, leaving 7 bases unmatched. The CDR3 DNA sequence: TGCAGCGCGAGGGCGGGGGGGGTTGAGCAGTTCTTC. It yields the protein CSARAGGVEQFF.

The V and J genes are TRBV11-3 and TRBJ1-2; D not resolved. Trimming took off 0 bases at V and 5 bases at J, with 4 bases between the two ends. Germline CDR1 reads SGHNT; CDR2 reads YENEEA. The CDR3 is made up of 12 amino acids. The CDR3 loop is CASSLDQYGYTF. The CDR3 DNA sequence: TGTGCCAGCAGCTTAGATCAATATGGCTACACCTTC. The whole variable domain, remainder taken from reference TRBV11-3 and TRBJ1-2, is EAGVVQSPRYKIIEKKQPVAFWCNPISGHNTLYWYLQNLGQGPELLIRYENEEAVDDSQLPKDRFSAERLKGVDSTLKIQPAELGDSAVYLCASSLDQYGYTFGSGTRLTVV.

The V and J genes are TRBV5-1 and TRBJ2-7, with TRBD1 matching 11 bases. J gave up 4 bases and V 2 bases, and 2 bases lay outside the gene matches. This CDR3 spans 14 amino acids. Germline CDR1 is SGHRS and CDR2 is YFSETQ. CDR3 sequence reads: CASSFGTGGYEQYF. The DNA of the CDR3 is TGCGCCAGCAGCTTCGGGACAGGGGGGTACGAGCAGTACTTC.

The chain couples TRBV12-2 to TRBJ1-2; TRBD1 is the table's D call and was not checked against the DNA. TRBV12-2 is a pseudogene segment. The CDR3 has 11 residues. In DNA form, the CDR3 reads TGTGCAAGTCGCACAAATTGCGGCTACACCTTC. This sequence encodes CASRTNCGYTF.

The chain is built from TRBV19 and TRBJ1-6, with 9 bases identical to TRBD1. J lost 0 bases, V lost 7 bases, and 4 bases had no gene match. The germline gives CDR1 LNHDA, CDR2 SQIVND (reference sequence). This CDR3 comprises 16 residues. CDR3 DNA: TGTGCCAGTACCCGACAGGGGGACTCCTATAATTCACCCCTCCACTTT. Residues: CASTRQGDSYNSPLHF.

This chain links TRBV4-1 with TRBJ2-1; D gene uncertain. Trimming shortened V by 2 bases and J by 7 bases, and 12 bases separated the two germline ends. This CDR3 has 14 residues. Germline lookup yields CDR1 MGHRA and CDR2 YSYEKL. In DNA, the CDR3 is TGCGCCAGCAGCCAAATTCTACCTGAGAATGAGCAGTTCTTC. Residues: CASSQILPENEQFF.

The chain links TRBV7-9 to TRBJ2-5, with D possibly TRBD2 on 5 matching bases. Trimming cost V 5 bases and J 5 bases, with 18 bases left between them. CDR1 SEHNR and CDR2 FQNEAQ come from the germline V gene (reference sequence). The CDR3 runs to 15 residues. CDR3 region: CASSHPSGGRETQYF. For the CDR3, the DNA is TGTGCCAGCAGCCACCCATCTGGCGGGCGGGAGACCCAGTACTTC.

The rearrangement joins TRBV9 to TRBJ2-7, with 8 bases identical to TRBD1. J lost 2 bases, V lost 4 bases, and 5 bases had no gene match. The CDR3 is 14 amino acids. In germline, CDR1 is SGDLS, CDR2 YYNGEE. CDR3 nucleotides: TGTGCCAGCAGCCTGGGACAGGCCCCCTACGAGCAGTACTTC. Its translation: CASSLGQAPYEQYF.

As to this clone: One end of the junction is discordant with germline, which a read error may explain. The V gene is TRBV10-1, the J gene TRBJ2-7; D may be TRBD1 (6 bases). CDR3 length: 13 amino acids. In germline, CDR1 is WNHNN, CDR2 SYGVQD (reference sequence). CDR3 in amino acids: CASSESRDTLLHF. The CDR3 DNA reads TGCGCCAGCAGTGAGTCCCGGGACACCCTCTTGCACTTC.

The CDR3 DNA is TGCAGCGCGTCCGGGTCGGGGAACACTGAAGCTTTCTTT. This encodes CSASGSGNTEAFF. This chain uses TRBV29-1 with TRBJ1-1; D uncertain. Germline-derived CDR1 and CDR2 are SQVTM and ANQGSEA. With 7 bases removed from V and 1 base from J, the gap between germline ends came to 13 bases. The CDR3 consists of 13 residues.

J is TRBJ2-1 and V is TRBV7-9; 9 positions agree with TRBD1. This CDR3 contains 15 residues. CDR1 and CDR2 (germline): SEHNR, FQNEAQ (reference sequence). The J segment lost 4 bases and the V segment lost 5 bases, leaving 6 bases of the junction unmatched. The CDR3 protein is CASSDRDREYNEQFF. Written as DNA, the CDR3 is TGTGCCAGCAGCGACCGGGACAGGGAATACAATGAGCAGTTCTTC.